This T cell receptor beta chain was captured by sequencing in a study of PD-L1 blockade in urothelial cancer. For the study at large: Prior chemotherapy in patients spanned 0 to 3 regimens.

The count of this clone is one. CDR1 is SGDLS, CDR2 YYNGEE, per germline. Trimming cost V 0 bases and J 4 bases, with 9 bases left between them. CDR3 length: 14 residues. Repertoires were generated with immunoSEQ multiplex PCR, while TCRdb's copy carries only in-frame clones and drops some. The sample holds roughly 110,000 clones, 85% to 95% seen once. Specified time point: peripheral blood 6 weeks after treatment start. Pretreatment and on-treatment samples were taken, numbering 1 to 8 per patient. This clonotype was obtained from a man aged 55 to 70 with urothelial cancer. The starting material was PBMCs, obtained around atezolizumab (anti-PD-L1) treatment. V gene TRBV9 combines with J gene TRBJ2-3; D is possibly TRBD2 (5 bases). In DNA form, the CDR3 reads TGTGCCAGCAGCGTAGGCTCGGGGTCAGATACGCAGTATTTT. Protein sequence: CASSVGSGSDTQYF. The full variable domain, with the rest looked up from reference TRBV9 and TRBJ2-3, is DSGVTQTPKHLITATGQRVTLRCSPRSGDLSVYWYQQSLDQGLQFLIQYYNGEERAKGNILERFSAQQFPDLHSELNLSSLELGDSALYFCASSVGSGSDTQYFGPGTRLTVL.